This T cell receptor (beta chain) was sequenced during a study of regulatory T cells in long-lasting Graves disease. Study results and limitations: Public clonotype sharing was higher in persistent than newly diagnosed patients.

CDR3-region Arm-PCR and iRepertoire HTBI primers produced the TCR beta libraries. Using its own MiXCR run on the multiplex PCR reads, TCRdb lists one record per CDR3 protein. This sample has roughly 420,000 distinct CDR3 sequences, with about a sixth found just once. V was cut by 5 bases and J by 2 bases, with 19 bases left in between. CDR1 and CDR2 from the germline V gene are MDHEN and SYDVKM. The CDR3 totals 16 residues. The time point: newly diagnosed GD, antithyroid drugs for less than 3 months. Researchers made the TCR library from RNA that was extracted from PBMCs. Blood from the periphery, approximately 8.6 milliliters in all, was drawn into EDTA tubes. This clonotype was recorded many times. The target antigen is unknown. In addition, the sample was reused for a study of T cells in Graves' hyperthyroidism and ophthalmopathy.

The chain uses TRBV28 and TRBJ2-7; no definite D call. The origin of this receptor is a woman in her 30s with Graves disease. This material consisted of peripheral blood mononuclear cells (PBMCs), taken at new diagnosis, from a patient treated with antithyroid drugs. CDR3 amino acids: CASSPRLFSPPYEQYF. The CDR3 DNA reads TGTGCCAGCAGTCCACGACTTTTTTCCCCTCCCTACGAGCAGTACTTC.